The present T cell receptor beta chain was sequenced within a study of cytomegalovirus exposure and HLA in healthy donors. Whole-study results and caveats: Most observed TCR sequences were rare, whereas some public TCRs were detected in many donors. Later findings reportedly placed an Asian-associated ancestry cluster below the approximately 700-donor mean for N-insertions. The productive fraction for most TCR beta V segments was about 87% or about 30% in an earlier analysis.

There are a few counts of this clone. Its specificity is not known. CDR3 length equals 15 residues. V lost 2 bases, J lost 2 bases, and 10 bases lay in between. Germline V CDR1 and CDR2: KGHSH, LQKENI. The PCR contained 60 Vbeta and 13 Jbeta primers. This table comes from immunoSEQ multiplex PCR, and its TCRdb copy is limited to in-frame clones, with some not included. The sample yields about 160,000 clones, approximately 88% seen once. Sequenced material: PBMCs. The J gene is TRBJ1-3, the V gene TRBV18; maybe TRBD1 (6 bases). This receptor was taken from a boy between 2 and 10 years old in good health and CMV-seronegative. As DNA, the CDR3 is TGTGCCAGCTCACCAGCGACAGGAGCTGGAAACACCATATATTTT. Translated, it gives CASSPATGAGNTIYF.